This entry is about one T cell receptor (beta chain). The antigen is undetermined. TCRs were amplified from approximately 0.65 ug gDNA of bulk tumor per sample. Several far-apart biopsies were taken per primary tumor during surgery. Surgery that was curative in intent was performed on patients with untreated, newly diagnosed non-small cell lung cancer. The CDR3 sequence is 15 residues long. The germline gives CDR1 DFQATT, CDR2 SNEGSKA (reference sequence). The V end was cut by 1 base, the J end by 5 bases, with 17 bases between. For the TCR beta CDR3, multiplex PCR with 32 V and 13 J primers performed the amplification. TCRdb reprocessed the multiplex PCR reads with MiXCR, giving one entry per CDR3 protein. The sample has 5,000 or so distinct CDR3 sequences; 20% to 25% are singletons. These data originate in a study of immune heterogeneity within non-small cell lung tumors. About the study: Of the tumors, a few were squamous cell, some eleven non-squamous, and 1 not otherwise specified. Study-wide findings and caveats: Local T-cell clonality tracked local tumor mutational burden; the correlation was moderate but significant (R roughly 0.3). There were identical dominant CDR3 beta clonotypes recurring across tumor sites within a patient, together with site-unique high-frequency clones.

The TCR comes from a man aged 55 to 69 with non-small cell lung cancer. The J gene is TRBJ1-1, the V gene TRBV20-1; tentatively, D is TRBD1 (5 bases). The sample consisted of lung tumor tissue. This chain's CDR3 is CSARGYAIRGTEAFF. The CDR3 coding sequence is TGCAGTGCTAGAGGGTACGCTATTCGGGGGACTGAAGCTTTCTTT.